These 14 T cell receptor beta chains were all obtained from the same sample, sequenced in a study of control samples from healthy donors and cancer patients. Produced via immunoSEQ multiplex PCR; TCRdb's table is partial and in-frame only. The table shows approximately 120,000 clones, with around 86% occurring only once. Material for sequencing was blood. Source of these receptors: a man aged 40-49 years in good health.

The genes are TRBV19 and TRBJ2-3, with 8 bases that match TRBD1. This CDR3 has 13 residues. CDR1 is LNHDA, CDR2 SQIVND, per germline (reference sequence). V shed 4 bases, J shed 6 bases, and the junction held 3 bases outside the gene matches. The CDR3 is CASSKGDRDTQYF. The CDR3 nucleotides read TGTGCCAGTAGTAAGGGGGACAGGGATACGCAGTATTTT. The full variable domain, completed using reference TRBV19 and TRBJ2-3, is DGGITQSPKYLFRKEGQNVTLSCEQNLNHDAMYWYRQDPGQGLRLIYYSQIVNDFQKGDIAEGYSVSREKKESFPLTVTSAQKNPTAFYLCASSKGDRDTQYFGPGTRLTVL.

The chain employs TRBV6-2 or TRBV6-3 and TRBJ2-3; D is undetermined. Germline CDR1 and CDR2: MNHEY and SVGEGT. The CDR3 runs 12 residues. V lost 4 bases and J 6 bases, leaving 8 bases between the germline ends. The CDR3 DNA reads TGTGCCAGCAGTTCCCAAGCCGATACGCAGTATTTT. Its translation is CASSSQADTQYF.

This rearrangement joins TRBV18 to TRBJ1-4, with D possibly matching TRBD1 (5 bases). Trimming cost V 10 bases and J 5 bases, with 14 bases left between them. Germline-derived CDR1 and CDR2 are KGHSH and LQKENI. There are 13 residues in the CDR3. CDR3 in amino acids: CATTRASNEKLFF. The CDR3 region has the DNA TGTGCCACTACCAGGGCTTCAAATGAAAAACTGTTTTTT.

This clone occurred once. The rearrangement links TRBV20-1 to TRBJ2-3; 9 bases line up with TRBD2. V dropped 3 bases and J dropped 7; count of bases not matched to a gene: 5. CDR3 length: 13 residues. Germline V gene sequence: CDR1 DFQATT, CDR2 SNEGSKA (reference sequence). CDR3 loop: CSASRSGGNTQYF. The CDR3 bases are TGCAGTGCTAGTCGGAGCGGGGGGAATACGCAGTATTTT.

The chain employs TRBV7-2 and TRBJ2-3; D is perhaps TRBD1 (6 bases). Trimming removed 5 bases at V and 0 bases at J, with 24 bases between. Looked up from germline, CDR1 is SGHTA and CDR2 is FQGNSA. The CDR3 is 19 amino acids. CDR3 in DNA: TGTGCCAGCAGCCCAGGGGCACGGCCCGTTTGGGAAAGCACAGATACGCAGTATTTT. This translates into CASSPGARPVWESTDTQYF.

This clone occurred a few times. This rearrangement joins TRBV6-5 to TRBJ2-1; possibly TRBD1 or TRBD2 for D (7 bases each). This CDR3 spans 14 amino acids. The germline V and J ends were trimmed by 7 bases and 7 bases, with 17 bases remaining between them. The germline CDR1 and CDR2 sequences are MNHEY and SVGAGI. The CDR3 protein is CASTQGGGRNEQFF. CDR3 nucleotide sequence: TGTGCCAGCACCCAGGGGGGGGGCCGGAATGAGCAGTTCTTC.

This clone was recorded only once. This sequence joins TRBV15 and TRBJ2-1; D may be TRBD1 (6 bases). CDR3 length: 17 residues. The germline CDR1 and CDR2 sequences are LNHNV and YYDKDF (reference sequence). V was cut by 3 bases and J by 7 bases, with 22 bases left in between. The DNA for the CDR3 is TGTGCCACCAGCAGTCTTAAGAGGGTGACAGGTGGGAATGAGCAGTTCTTC. Protein sequence: CATSSLKRVTGGNEQFF.

The table lists this clone with a few counts. CDR3 loop: CASSQDQAGVAYGYTF. CDR3 DNA sequence: TGCGCCAGCAGCCAAGATCAGGCAGGGGTAGCCTATGGCTACACCTTC. The chain recombines TRBV4-3 with TRBJ1-2; maybe TRBD1 (6 bases). The CDR3 has 16 amino acids. Germline CDR1 LGHNA, CDR2 YSLEER. V was shortened by 0 bases and J by 4 bases, with 15 bases between the two germline ends.

The rearrangement joins TRBV24-1 to TRBJ2-3; 9 nucleotides match TRBD2. V dropped 6 bases and J dropped 6; count of bases not matched to a gene: 12. Per germline, CDR1 KGHDR and CDR2 SFDVKD. The CDR3 has 16 residues. CDR3 sequence (DNA): TGTGCCACCAGTCAGGCGGCGGGGGGGCCAGAGGATACGCAGTATTTT. Translated, it gives CATSQAAGGPEDTQYF.

The chain is built from TRBV11-2 and TRBJ2-7, with TRBD2 matching over 11 bases. The CDR3 loop spans 18 amino acids. In germline, CDR1 is SGHAT, CDR2 FQNNGV. Germline trimming cut 0 bases from V and 4 bases from J; bases unmatched to any gene: 11. CDR3 residues: CASSLDRVGTSGGYEQYF. CDR3 sequence (DNA): TGTGCCAGCAGCTTAGATCGGGTCGGAACTAGCGGGGGTTACGAGCAGTACTTC.

In the case of this clone: Other nucleotide sequences in the sample specify the same CDR3. The chain links TRBV7-2 to TRBJ2-7, with 8 bases aligning to TRBD2. The trim removed 2 bases at V and 2 bases at J, leaving 8 bases unmatched. CDR1 is SGHTA and CDR2 is FQGNSA in the germline V gene. The CDR3 is 16 residues long. The CDR3 sequence is CASSLTGGLSPYEQYF. The CDR3 region has the DNA TGTGCCAGCAGCTTAACGGGGGGGCTCTCCCCCTACGAGCAGTACTTC.

The chain uses TRBV29-1 and TRBJ2-1; TRBD2 matches at 12 bases. The germline gives CDR1 SQVTM, CDR2 ANQGSEA. The trim removed 7 bases at V and 9 bases at J, leaving 10 bases unmatched. The CDR3 loop spans 14 amino acids. CDR3 in DNA: TGCAGCGCCGCTCTAGCGGGGGGGCAGGTTGAGCAGTTCTTC. It specifies CSAALAGGQVEQFF.

This clone came up a few times. The chain joins TRBV19 to TRBJ1-6; no definite D call. This CDR3 has 15 residues. From germline, CDR1 is LNHDA and CDR2 SQIVND (reference sequence). The ends were cut back, 5 bases at V and 4 bases at J, with 12 bases in the middle. In DNA form, the CDR3 reads TGTGCCAGTAGTTCCTCGGCGGAATATAATTCACCCCTCCACTTT. This codes for CASSSSAEYNSPLHF.

The chain employs TRBV2 and TRBJ1-6; D remains unclear. Per germline, CDR1 SNHLY and CDR2 FYNNEI. The V end was cut by 7 bases, the J end by 2 bases, with 9 bases between. CDR3 length: 14 amino acids. CDR3 residues: CASNRLTYNSPLHF. CDR3 DNA sequence: TGTGCCAGCAATAGGTTGACCTATAATTCACCCCTCCACTTT.